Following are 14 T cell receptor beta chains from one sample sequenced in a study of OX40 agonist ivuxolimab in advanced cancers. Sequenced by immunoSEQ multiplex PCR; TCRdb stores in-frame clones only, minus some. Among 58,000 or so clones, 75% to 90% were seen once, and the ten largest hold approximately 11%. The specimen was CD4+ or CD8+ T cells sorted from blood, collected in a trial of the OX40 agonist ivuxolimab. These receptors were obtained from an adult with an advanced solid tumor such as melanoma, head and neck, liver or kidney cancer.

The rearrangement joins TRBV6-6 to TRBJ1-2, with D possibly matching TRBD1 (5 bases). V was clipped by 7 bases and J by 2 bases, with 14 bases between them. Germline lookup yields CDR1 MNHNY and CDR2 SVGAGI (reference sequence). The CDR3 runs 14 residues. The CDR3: CASKGLGLNYGYTF. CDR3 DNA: TGTGCCAGCAAAGGGTTGGGGCTGAACTATGGCTACACCTTC.

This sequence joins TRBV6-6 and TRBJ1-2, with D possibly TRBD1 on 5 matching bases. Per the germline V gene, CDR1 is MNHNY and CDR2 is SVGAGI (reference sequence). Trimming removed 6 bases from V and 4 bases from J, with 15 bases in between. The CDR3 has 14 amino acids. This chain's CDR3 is CASSPGDPSYGYTF. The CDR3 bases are TGTGCCAGCAGCCCTGGGGACCCGAGCTATGGCTACACCTTC.

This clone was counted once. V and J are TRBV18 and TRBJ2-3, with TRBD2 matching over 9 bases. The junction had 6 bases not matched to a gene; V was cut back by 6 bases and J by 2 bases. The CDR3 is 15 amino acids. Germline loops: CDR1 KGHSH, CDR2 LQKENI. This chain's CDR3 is CASSTRGGNTDTQYF. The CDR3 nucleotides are TGTGCCAGCTCCACGCGGGGGGGAAACACAGATACGCAGTATTTT.

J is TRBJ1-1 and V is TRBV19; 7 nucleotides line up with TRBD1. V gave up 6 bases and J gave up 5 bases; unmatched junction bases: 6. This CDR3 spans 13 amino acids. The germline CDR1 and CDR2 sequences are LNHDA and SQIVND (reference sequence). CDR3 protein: CASSMTGYTEAFF. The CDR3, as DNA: TGTGCCAGTAGCATGACAGGGTATACTGAAGCTTTCTTT.

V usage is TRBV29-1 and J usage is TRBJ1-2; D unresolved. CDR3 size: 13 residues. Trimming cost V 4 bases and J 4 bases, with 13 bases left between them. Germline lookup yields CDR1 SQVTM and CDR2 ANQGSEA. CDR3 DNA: TGCAGCGTTGTACTTTACGGAGGCTATGGCTACACCTTC. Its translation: CSVVLYGGYGYTF.

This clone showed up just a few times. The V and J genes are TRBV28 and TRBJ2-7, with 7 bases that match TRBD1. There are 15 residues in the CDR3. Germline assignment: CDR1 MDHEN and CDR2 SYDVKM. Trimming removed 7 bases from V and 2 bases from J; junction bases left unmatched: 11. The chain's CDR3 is CASKLDGQAAYEQYF. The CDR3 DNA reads TGTGCCAGCAAACTAGACGGACAGGCCGCCTACGAGCAGTACTTC.

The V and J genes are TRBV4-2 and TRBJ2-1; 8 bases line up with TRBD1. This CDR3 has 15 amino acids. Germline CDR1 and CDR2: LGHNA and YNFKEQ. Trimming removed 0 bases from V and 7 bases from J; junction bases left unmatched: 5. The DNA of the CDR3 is TGTGCCAGCAGCCAAGACAGGGGGCGCGTAAATGAGCAGTTCTTC. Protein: CASSQDRGRVNEQFF.

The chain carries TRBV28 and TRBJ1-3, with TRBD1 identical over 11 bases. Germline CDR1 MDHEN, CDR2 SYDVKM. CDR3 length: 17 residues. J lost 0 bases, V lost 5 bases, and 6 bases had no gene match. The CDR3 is CASSPDRGRLSGNTIYF. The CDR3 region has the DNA TGTGCCAGCAGTCCGGACAGGGGGCGCCTCTCTGGAAACACCATATATTTT.

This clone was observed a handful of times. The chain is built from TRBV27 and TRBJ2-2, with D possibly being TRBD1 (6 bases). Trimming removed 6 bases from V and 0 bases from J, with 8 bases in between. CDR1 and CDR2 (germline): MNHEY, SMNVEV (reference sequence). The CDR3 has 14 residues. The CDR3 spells CASSGTTNTGELFF. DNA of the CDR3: TGTGCCAGCAGCGGGACAACGAACACCGGGGAGCTGTTTTTT.

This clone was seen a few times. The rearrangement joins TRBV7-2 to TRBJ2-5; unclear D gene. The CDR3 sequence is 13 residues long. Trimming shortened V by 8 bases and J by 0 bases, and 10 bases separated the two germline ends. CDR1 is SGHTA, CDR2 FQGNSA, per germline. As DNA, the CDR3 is TGTGCCAGCCAAACACGGAACCAAGAGACCCAGTACTTC. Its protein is CASQTRNQETQYF.

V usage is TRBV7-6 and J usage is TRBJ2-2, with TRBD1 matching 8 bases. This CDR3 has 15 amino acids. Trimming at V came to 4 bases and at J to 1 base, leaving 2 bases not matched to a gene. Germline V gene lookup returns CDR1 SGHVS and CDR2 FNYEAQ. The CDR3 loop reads CASSSGGENTGELFF. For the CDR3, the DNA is TGTGCCAGCAGCTCAGGGGGCGAGAACACCGGGGAGCTGTTTTTT.

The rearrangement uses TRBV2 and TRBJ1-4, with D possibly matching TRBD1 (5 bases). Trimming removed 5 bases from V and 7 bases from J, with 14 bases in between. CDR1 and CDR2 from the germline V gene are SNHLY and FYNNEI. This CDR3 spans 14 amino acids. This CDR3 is CASSYVGGGEKLFF. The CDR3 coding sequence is TGTGCCAGCAGTTACGTCGGTGGGGGTGAAAAACTGTTTTTT.

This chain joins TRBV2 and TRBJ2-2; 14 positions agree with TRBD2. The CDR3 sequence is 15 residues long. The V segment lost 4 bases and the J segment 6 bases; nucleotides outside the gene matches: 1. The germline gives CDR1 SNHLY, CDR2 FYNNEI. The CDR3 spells CASSAGLAGAGELFF. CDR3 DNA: TGTGCCAGCAGTGCGGGACTAGCGGGAGCCGGGGAGCTGTTTTTT.

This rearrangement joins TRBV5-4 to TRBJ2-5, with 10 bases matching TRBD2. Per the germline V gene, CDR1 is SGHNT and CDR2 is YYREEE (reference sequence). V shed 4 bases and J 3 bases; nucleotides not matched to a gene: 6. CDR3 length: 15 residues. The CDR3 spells CASSAGTSEKETQYF. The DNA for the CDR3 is TGTGCCAGCAGCGCCGGGACTAGCGAAAAAGAGACCCAGTACTTC.